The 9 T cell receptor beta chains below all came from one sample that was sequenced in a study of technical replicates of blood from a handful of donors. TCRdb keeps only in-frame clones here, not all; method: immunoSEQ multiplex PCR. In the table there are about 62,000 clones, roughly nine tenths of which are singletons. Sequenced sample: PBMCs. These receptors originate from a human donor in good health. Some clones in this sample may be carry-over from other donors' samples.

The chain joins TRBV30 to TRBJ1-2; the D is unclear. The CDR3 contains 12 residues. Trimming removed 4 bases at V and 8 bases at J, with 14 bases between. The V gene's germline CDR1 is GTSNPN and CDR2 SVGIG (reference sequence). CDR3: CAWTRENGGYTF. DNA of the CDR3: TGTGCCTGGACTCGGGAAAACGGAGGCTACACCTTC.

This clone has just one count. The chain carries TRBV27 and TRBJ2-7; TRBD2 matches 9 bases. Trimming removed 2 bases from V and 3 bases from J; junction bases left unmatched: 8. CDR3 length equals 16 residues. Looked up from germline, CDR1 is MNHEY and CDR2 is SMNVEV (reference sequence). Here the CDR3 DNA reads TGTGCCAGCAGTTTAATAGCGGGGGTCCACCTCTACGAGCAGTACTTC. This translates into CASSLIAGVHLYEQYF.

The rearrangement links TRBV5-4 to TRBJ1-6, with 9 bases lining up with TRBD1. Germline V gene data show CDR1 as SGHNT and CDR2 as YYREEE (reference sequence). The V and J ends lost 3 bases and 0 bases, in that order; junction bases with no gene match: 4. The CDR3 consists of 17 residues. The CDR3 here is CASSWGQGNSYNSPLHF. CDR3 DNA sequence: TGTGCCAGCAGCTGGGGACAGGGCAACTCCTATAATTCACCCCTCCACTTT.

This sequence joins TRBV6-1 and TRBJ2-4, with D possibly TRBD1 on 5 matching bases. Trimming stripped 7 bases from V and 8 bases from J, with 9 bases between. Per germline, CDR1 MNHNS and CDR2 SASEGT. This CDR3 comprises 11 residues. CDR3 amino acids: CASTRGHIQYF. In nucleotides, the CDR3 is TGTGCCAGCACAAGGGGTCACATTCAGTACTTC.

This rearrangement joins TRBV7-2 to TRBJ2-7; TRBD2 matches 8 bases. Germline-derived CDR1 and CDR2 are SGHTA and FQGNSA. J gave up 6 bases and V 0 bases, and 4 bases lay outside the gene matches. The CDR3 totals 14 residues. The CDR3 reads CASSLAGTSGEQYF. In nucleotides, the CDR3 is TGTGCCAGCAGCTTAGCCGGGACTAGTGGCGAGCAGTACTTC.

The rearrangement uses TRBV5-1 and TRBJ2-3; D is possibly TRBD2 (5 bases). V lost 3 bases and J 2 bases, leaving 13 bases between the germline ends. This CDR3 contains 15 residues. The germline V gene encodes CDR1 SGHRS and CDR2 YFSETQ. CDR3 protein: CASSSVALSTDTQYF. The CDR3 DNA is TGCGCCAGCAGCTCCGTAGCGCTCTCCACAGATACGCAGTATTTT.

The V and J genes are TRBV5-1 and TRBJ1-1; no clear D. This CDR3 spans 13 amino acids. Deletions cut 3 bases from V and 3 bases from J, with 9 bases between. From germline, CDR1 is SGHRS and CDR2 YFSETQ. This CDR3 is CASSSTVDTEAFF. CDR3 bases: TGCGCCAGCAGCTCAACGGTAGACACTGAAGCTTTCTTT.

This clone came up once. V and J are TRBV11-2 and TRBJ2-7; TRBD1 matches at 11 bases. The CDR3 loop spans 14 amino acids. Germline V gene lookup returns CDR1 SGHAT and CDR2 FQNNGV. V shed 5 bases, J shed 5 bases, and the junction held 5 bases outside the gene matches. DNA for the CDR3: TGTGCCAGCAGCGTGGACAGGGGGCTCAACGAGCAGTACTTC. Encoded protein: CASSVDRGLNEQYF. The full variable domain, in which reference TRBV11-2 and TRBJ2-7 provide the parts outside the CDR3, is EAGVAQSPRYKIIEKRQSVAFWCNPISGHATLYWYQQILGQGPKLLIQFQNNGVVDDSQLPKDRFSAERLKGVDSTLKIQPAKLEDSAVYLCASSVDRGLNEQYFGPGTRLTVT.

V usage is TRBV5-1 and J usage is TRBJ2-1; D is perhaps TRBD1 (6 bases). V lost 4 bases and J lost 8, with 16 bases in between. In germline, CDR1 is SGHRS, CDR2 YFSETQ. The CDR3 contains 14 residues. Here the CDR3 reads CASSLRTAGDEQFF. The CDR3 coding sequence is TGCGCCAGCAGCCTCCGGACAGCAGGTGATGAGCAGTTCTTC.